The 11 T cell receptor beta chains below come from one sample, sequenced in a study of T cells after yellow fever vaccination. TCRdb redid the calling of the 5' RACE reads with MiXCR, one entry per CDR3 protein. The sample carries fewer than 350,000 distinct CDR3 sequences, 8.7% recorded once. The sample was PBMCs, taken on the day of the first yellow fever vaccination. The receptors here all came from a young man who received the YFV17D yellow fever vaccine.

A note on this clonotype: A read error may account for a junction end that differs from germline. V is TRBV5-1 and J is TRBJ2-3; no reliable D call. The length of the CDR3 is 13 residues. Germline lookup yields CDR1 SGHRS and CDR2 YFSETQ. The chain's CDR3 is CASSLTTADKQYF. DNA for the CDR3: TGCGCCAGCAGCTTGACTACAGCAGATAAGCAGTATTTT.

There are many counts of this clonotype. The chain joins TRBV6-2 or TRBV6-3 to TRBJ2-3; D unresolved. From germline, CDR1 is MNHEY and CDR2 SVGEGT. The CDR3 is 11 residues long. Trimming took off 5 bases at V and 2 bases at J, with 2 bases between the two ends. CDR3 in DNA: TGTGCCAGCAGTGCCACAGATACGCAGTATTTT. It specifies CASSATDTQYF.

In this sample, this clonotype turned up many times. The J gene is TRBJ1-1, the V gene TRBV7-6; D is uncertain. The CDR3 covers 13 residues. Germline loops: CDR1 SGHVS, CDR2 FNYEAQ. V was pared by 3 bases and J by 4 bases, with 9 bases between. The CDR3 loop is CASSLSQGTEAFF. CDR3 nucleotide sequence: TGTGCCAGCAGCTTGAGTCAAGGCACTGAAGCTTTCTTT.

The chain has TRBV5-6 and TRBJ2-7; TRBD2 agrees at 10 bases. V shed 2 bases, J shed 5 bases, and the junction held 4 bases outside the gene matches. The germline V gene has CDR1 SGHDT and CDR2 YYEEEE. The CDR3 extends over 14 amino acids. This CDR3 is CASSFGTSDNEQYV. In nucleotides, the CDR3 is TGTGCCAGCAGCTTCGGGACTAGCGATAACGAGCAGTACGTC.

This clonotype has ten or more counts. This chain connects TRBV12-3 or TRBV12-4 to TRBJ2-5; D is possibly TRBD1 (6 bases). The CDR3 runs 13 residues. Trimming removed 6 bases from V and 5 bases from J, with 13 bases in between. CDR3 region: CASRTGFLETQYF. The CDR3 DNA reads TGTGCCAGCAGAACAGGGTTTCTGGAGACCCAGTACTTC.

This chain links TRBV20-1 with TRBJ2-5; 12 bases are a match to TRBD2. Germline loops: CDR1 DFQATT, CDR2 SNEGSKA (reference sequence). J was trimmed by 5 bases and V by 3 bases; bases with no gene match: 7. The CDR3 runs 15 residues. CDR3 DNA: TGCAGTGCTAGTCCGACTAGCGGGGGACGGGAGACCCAGTACTTC. This encodes CSASPTSGGRETQYF.

This clonotype has more than one count but fewer than ten. The chain joins TRBV3-1 to TRBJ2-1; TRBD2 might be the D (5 bases). The CDR3 contains 15 residues. Trimming cost V 2 bases and J 5 bases, with 13 bases left between them. The germline V gene has CDR1 LGHDT and CDR2 YNNKEL (reference sequence). CDR3 sequence (DNA): TGTGCCAGCAGCCAACGTGGGAGTGCCGACAATGAGCAGTTCTTC. This gives the protein CASSQRGSADNEQFF.

The chain recombines TRBV4-3 with TRBJ2-2, with 16 bases aligning to TRBD2. There are 19 residues in the CDR3. Germline CDR1 is LGHNA and CDR2 is YSLEER. V trimming: 4 bases; J trimming: 5 bases; junction bases outside the gene matches: 10. This CDR3 reads CASSLGTSGGDLGTGELFF. The CDR3 DNA follows: TGCGCCAGCAGCCTCGGGACTAGCGGGGGGGATCTGGGAACCGGGGAGCTGTTTTTT.

This clonotype was counted ten times or more. The rearrangement links TRBV4-3 to TRBJ2-5, with D uncertain. CDR3 length: 13 amino acids. CDR1 and CDR2 from the germline V gene are LGHNA and YSLEER. Trimming took off 0 bases at V and 7 bases at J, with 9 bases between the two ends. The CDR3 DNA is TGCGCCAGCAGCCAAGAGGCATTAGGGACCCAGTACTTC. Translated: CASSQEALGTQYF.

As for this clonotype: Germline is not matched at one junction end, which may reflect a read error. The chain combines TRBV7-9 with TRBJ2-5; TRBD2 agrees at 13 bases. Looked up from germline, CDR1 is SEHNR and CDR2 is FQNEAQ (reference sequence). This CDR3 comprises 17 residues. The DNA for the CDR3 is TGTGCCAGCCAAAACGGACTAGCGGGGGCCAGAGGAGAGACCCGGTACTTC. Its protein is CASQNGLAGARGETRYF.

This clonotype was seen repeatedly, ten times or more. V is TRBV12-3 or TRBV12-4 and J is TRBJ1-3, with 7 positions matching TRBD1. J was trimmed by 0 bases and V by 6 bases; bases with no gene match: 5. CDR3 length: 15 residues. CDR3 region: CASRLGTASGNTIYF. CDR3 sequence (DNA): TGTGCCAGCAGGCTCGGGACAGCCTCTGGAAACACCATATATTTT.